This T cell receptor (beta chain) was identified in a study of OX40 agonist ivuxolimab in advanced cancers. Study background: The study enrolled dose-escalation patients with hepatocellular carcinoma, melanoma, renal cell or head and neck cancer. General observations from the study: Partial responders treated at 0.1-3.0 mg/kg exhibited clonal expansion among the lowest measured.

The CDR3 has 15 amino acids. V shed 6 bases, J shed 0 bases, and the junction held 7 bases outside the gene matches. The germline V gene has CDR1 MNHEY and CDR2 SMNVEV (reference sequence). TCRdb's table, derived via immunoSEQ multiplex PCR, lists solely in-frame clones and lacks some. The sample lists some 64,000 clones, 83% occurring once. Points on this clone: The antigen is not known.

The receptor comes from an adult with an advanced solid tumor such as melanoma, head and neck, liver or kidney cancer. The starting material was CD4+ or CD8+ T cells sorted from blood, obtained in a trial of the OX40 agonist ivuxolimab. The rearrangement joins TRBV27 to TRBJ2-5, with 7 bases lining up with TRBD1. The CDR3 DNA is TGTGCCAGCAGGTCCAGGGGGACGTACCAAGAGACCCAGTACTTC. Translating it yields CASRSRGTYQETQYF.